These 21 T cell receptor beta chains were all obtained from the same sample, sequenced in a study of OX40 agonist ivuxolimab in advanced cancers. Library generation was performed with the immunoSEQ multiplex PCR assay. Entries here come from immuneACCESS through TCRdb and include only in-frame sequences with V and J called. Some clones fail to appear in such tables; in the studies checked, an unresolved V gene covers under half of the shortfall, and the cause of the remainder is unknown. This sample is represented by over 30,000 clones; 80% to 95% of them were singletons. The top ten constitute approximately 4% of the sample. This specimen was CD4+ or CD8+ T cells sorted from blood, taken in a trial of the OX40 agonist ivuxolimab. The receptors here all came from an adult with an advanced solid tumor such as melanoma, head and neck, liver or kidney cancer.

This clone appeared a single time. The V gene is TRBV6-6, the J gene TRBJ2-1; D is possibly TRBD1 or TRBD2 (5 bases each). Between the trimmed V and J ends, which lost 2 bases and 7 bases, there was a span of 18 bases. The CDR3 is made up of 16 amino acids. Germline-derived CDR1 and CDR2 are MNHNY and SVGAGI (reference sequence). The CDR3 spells CASSYPQGTGINEQFF. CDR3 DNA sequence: TGTGCCAGCAGTTACCCTCAAGGGACCGGGATAAATGAGCAGTTCTTC.

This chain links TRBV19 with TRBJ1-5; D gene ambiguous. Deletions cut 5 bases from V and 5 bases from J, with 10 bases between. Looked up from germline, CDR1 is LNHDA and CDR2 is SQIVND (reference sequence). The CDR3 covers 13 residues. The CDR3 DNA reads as TGTGCCAGTAGTCTTGGAACCGATCAGCCCCAGCATTTT. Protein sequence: CASSLGTDQPQHF.

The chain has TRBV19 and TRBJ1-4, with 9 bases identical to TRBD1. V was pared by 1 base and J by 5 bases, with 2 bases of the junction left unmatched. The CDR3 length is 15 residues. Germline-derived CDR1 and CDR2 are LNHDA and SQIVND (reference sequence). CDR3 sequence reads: CASSIAGTGNEKLFF. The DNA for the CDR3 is TGTGCCAGTAGTATAGCCGGGACAGGGAATGAAAAACTGTTTTTT.

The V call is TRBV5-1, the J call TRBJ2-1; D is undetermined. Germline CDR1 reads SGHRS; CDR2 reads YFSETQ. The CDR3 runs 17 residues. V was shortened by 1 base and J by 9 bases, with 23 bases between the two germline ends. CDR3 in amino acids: CASSLSHTSIQFGEQFF. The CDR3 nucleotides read TGCGCCAGCAGCTTGTCTCACACAAGTATCCAATTCGGTGAGCAGTTCTTC.

DNA of the CDR3: TGTGCCAGCAGTTTATACGCTTCGGGATTCCGAAACGAGCAGTACTTC. It encodes CASSLYASGFRNEQYF. The gene calls are TRBV27 and TRBJ2-7; TRBD2 is a possible D gene (5 bases). V shed 1 base and J shed 5 bases, with 18 bases lying between them. The CDR3 covers 16 residues. Germline CDR1 MNHEY, CDR2 SMNVEV (reference sequence).

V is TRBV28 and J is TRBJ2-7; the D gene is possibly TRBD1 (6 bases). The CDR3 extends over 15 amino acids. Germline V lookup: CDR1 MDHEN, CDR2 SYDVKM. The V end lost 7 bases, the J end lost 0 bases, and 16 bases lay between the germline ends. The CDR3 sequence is CASTSGSRGSYEQYF. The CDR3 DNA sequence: TGTGCCAGCACCTCCGGAAGCAGGGGCTCCTACGAGCAGTACTTC.

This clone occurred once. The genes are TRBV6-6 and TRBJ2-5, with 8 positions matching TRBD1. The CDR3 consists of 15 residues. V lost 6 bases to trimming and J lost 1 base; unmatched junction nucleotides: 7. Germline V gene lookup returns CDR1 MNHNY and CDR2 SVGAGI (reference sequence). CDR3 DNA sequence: TGTGCCAGCAGCGTAACCGGGACAGGCCAAGAGACCCAGTACTTC. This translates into CASSVTGTGQETQYF.

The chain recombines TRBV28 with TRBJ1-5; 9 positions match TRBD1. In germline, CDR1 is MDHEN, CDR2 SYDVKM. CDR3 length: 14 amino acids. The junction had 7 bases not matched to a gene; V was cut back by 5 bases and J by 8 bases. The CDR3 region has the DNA TGTGCCAGCAGTATACAGGGGGCACTGGAGCCCCAGCATTTT. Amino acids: CASSIQGALEPQHF.

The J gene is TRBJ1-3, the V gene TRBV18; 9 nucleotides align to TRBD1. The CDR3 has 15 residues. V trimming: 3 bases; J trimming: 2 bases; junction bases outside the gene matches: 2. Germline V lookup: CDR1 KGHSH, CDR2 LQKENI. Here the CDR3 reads CASSPGTGPGNTIYF. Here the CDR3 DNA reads TGTGCCAGCTCACCTGGGACAGGGCCTGGAAACACCATATATTTT. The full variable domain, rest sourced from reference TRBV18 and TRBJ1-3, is NAGVMQNPRHLVRRRGQEARLRCSPMKGHSHVYWYRQLPEEGLKFMVYLQKENIIDESGMPKERFSAEFPKEGPSILRIQQVVRGDSAAYFCASSPGTGPGNTIYFGEGSWLTVV.

DNA of the CDR3: TGTGCCAGCAGCCTGACAGGGGACCAGCCCCAGCATTTT. Encoded protein: CASSLTGDQPQHF. V is TRBV28 and J is TRBJ1-5; TRBD1 matches at 8 bases. Germline CDR1 reads MDHEN; CDR2 reads SYDVKM. The CDR3 has 13 residues. With V trimmed by 6 bases and J by 7 bases, 5 bases remained unmatched.

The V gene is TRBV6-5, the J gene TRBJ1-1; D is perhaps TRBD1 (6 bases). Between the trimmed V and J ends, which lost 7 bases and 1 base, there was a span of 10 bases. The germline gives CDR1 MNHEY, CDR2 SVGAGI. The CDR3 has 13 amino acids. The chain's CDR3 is CASTEQGNTEAFF. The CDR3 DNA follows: TGTGCCAGCACCGAACAGGGGAACACTGAAGCTTTCTTT.

This CDR3 is CASSIGQGTEAFF. The CDR3 nucleotides are TGTGCCAGTAGTATAGGGCAGGGGACTGAAGCTTTCTTT. The chain links TRBV19 to TRBJ1-1; D might be TRBD1 (6 bases). There are 13 residues in the CDR3. Germline V CDR1 and CDR2: LNHDA, SQIVND (reference sequence). The V end was cut by 1 base, the J end by 5 bases, with 8 bases between.

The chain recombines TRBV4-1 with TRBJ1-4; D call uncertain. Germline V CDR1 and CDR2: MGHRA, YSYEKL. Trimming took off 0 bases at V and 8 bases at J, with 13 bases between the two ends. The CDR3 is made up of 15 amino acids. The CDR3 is CASSQDGIFGEKLFF. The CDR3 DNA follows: TGCGCCAGCAGCCAAGATGGCATATTTGGGGAAAAACTGTTTTTT.

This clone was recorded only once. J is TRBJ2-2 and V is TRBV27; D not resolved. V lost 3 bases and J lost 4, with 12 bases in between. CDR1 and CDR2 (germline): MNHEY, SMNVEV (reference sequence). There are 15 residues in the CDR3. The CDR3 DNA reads TGTGCCAGCAGTTTTGGCAGAAGACTCACCGGGGAGCTGTTTTTT. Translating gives CASSFGRRLTGELFF.

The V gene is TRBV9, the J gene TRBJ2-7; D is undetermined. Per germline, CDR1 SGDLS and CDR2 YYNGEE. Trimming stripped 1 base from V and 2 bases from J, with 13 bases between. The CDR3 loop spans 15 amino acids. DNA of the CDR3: TGTGCCAGCAGCGTATCGTATATCCCCACCTACGAGCAGTACTTC. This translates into CASSVSYIPTYEQYF. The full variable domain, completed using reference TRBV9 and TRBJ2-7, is DSGVTQTPKHLITATGQRVTLRCSPRSGDLSVYWYQQSLDQGLQFLIQYYNGEERAKGNILERFSAQQFPDLHSELNLSSLELGDSALYFCASSVSYIPTYEQYFGPGTRLTVT.

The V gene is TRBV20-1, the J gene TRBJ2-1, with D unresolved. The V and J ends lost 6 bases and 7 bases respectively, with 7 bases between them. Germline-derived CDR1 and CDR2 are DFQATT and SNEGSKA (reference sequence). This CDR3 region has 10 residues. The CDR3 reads CSADRNEQFF. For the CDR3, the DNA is TGCAGTGCGGACCGGAATGAGCAGTTCTTC.

Here the CDR3 reads CASSLGGAANEKLFF. The CDR3 region has the DNA TGCGCCAGCAGCTTAGGAGGGGCGGCTAATGAAAAACTGTTTTTT. The V call is TRBV5-1, the J call TRBJ1-4; D is perhaps TRBD1 (5 bases). This CDR3 region has 15 residues. The V gene's germline CDR1 is SGHRS and CDR2 YFSETQ. Trimming took 2 bases from V and 3 from J, leaving 11 bases between them.

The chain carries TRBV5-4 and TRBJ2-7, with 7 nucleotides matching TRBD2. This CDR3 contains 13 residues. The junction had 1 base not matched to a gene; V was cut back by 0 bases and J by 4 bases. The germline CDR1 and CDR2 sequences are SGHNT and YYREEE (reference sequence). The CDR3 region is CASSLGREYEQYF. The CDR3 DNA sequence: TGTGCCAGCAGCTTGGGGCGGGAGTACGAGCAGTACTTC.

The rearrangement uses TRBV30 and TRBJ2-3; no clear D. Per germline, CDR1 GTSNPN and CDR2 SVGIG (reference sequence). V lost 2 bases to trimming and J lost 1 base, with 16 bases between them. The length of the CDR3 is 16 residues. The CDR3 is CAWSLPRRTGTDTQYF. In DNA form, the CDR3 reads TGTGCCTGGAGTCTCCCGAGAAGGACGGGCACAGATACGCAGTATTTT. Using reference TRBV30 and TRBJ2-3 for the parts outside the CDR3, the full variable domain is SQTIHQWPATLVQPVGSPLSLECTVEGTSNPNLYWYRQAAGRGLQLLFYSVGIGQISSEVPQNLSASRPQDRQFILSSKKLLLSDSGFYLCAWSLPRRTGTDTQYFGPGTRLTVL.

CDR3 in amino acids: CASSLDGLEETQYF. In DNA, the CDR3 is TGCGCCAGCAGCTTGGACGGACTAGAAGAGACCCAGTACTTC. The chain couples TRBV5-1 to TRBJ2-5; 7 positions match TRBD2. Germline-derived CDR1 and CDR2 are SGHRS and YFSETQ. With 0 bases clipped from V and 3 bases from J, the junction kept 2 bases outside the gene matches. This CDR3 region has 14 residues.

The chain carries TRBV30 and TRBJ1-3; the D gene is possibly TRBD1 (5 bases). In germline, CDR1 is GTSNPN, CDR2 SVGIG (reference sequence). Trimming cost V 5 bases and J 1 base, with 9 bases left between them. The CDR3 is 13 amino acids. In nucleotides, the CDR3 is TGTGCCTGGGCCACAGGTTCTGGAAACACCATATATTTT. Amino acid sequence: CAWATGSGNTIYF.